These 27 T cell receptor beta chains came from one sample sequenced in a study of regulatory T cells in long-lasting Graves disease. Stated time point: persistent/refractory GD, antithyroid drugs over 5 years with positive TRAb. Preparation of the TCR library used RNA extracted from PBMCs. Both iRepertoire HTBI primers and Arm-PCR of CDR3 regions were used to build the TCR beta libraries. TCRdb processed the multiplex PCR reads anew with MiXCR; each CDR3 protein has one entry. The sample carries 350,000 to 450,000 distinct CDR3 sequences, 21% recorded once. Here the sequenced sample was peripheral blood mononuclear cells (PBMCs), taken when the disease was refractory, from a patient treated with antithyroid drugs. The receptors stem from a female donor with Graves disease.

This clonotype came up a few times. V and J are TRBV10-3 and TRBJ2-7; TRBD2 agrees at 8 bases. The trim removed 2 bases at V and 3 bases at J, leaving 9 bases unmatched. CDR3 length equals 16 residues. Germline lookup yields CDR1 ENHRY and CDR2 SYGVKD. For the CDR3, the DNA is TGTGCCATCAGTGAGACCCAGCGGGGGCTGATCTACGAGCAGTACTTC. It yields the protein CAISETQRGLIYEQYF.

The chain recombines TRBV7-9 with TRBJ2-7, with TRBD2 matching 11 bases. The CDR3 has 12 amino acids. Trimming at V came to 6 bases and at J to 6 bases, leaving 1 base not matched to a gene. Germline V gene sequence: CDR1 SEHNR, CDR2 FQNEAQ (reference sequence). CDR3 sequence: CASSSGRVEQYF. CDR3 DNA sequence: TGTGCCAGCAGTAGCGGGAGGGTCGAGCAGTACTTC.

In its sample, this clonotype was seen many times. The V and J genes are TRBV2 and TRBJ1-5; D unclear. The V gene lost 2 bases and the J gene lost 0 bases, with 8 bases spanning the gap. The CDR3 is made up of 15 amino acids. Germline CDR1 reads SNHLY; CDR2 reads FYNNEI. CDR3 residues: CASSETGNSNQPQHF. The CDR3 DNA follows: TGTGCCAGCAGTGAAACGGGGAATAGCAATCAGCCCCAGCATTTT.

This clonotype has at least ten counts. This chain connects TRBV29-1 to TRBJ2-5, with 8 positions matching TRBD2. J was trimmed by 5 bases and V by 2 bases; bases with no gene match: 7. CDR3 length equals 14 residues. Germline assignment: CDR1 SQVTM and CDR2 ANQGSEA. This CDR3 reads CSVERGGPGETQYF. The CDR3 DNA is TGCAGCGTTGAACGGGGGGGACCGGGGGAGACCCAGTACTTC.

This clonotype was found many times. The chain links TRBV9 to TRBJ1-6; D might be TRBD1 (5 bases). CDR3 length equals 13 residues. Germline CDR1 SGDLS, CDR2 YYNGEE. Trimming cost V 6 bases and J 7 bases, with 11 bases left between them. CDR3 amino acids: CASNRDGNSPLHF. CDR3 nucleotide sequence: TGTGCCAGCAACCGGGACGGGAATTCACCCCTCCACTTT.

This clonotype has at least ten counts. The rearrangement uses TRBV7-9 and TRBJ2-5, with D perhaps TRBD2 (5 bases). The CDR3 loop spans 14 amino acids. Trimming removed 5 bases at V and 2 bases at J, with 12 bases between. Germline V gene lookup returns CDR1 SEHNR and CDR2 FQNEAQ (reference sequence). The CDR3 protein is CASSASGYQETQYF. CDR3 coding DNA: TGTGCCAGCAGCGCCAGCGGATATCAAGAGACCCAGTACTTC.

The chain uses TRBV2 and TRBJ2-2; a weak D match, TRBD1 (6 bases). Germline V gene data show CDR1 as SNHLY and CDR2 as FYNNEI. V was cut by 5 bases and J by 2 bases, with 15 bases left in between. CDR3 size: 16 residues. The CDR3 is CASSLERQANTGELFF. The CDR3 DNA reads TGTGCCAGCAGTCTCGAAAGACAGGCAAACACCGGGGAGCTGTTTTTT.

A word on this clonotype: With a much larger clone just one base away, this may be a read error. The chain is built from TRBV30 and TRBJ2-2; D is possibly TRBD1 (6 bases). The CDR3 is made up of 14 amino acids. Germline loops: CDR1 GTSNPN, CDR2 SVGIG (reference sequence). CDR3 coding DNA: TGTGCCTGGAGTGTACAGGGTTACACCGGGGAGCCGTTTTTT. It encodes CAWSVQGYTGEPFF.

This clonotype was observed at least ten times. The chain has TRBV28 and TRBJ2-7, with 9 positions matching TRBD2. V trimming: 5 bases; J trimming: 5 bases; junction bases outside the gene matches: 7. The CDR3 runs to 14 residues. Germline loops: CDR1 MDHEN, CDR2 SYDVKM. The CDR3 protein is CASSQASGNDEQYF. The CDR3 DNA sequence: TGTGCCAGCAGTCAGGCTAGCGGGAACGACGAGCAGTACTTC.

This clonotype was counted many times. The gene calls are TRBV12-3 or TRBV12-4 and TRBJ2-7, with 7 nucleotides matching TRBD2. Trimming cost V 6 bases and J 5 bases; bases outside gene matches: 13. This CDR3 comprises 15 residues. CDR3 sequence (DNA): TGTGCCAGCAGAGCTACTGGCGGGAGCATCCACGAGCAGTACTTC. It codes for CASRATGGSIHEQYF.

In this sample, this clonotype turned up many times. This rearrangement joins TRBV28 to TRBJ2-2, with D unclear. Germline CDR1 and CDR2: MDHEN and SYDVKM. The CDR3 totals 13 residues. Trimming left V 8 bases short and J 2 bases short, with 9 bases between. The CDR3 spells CASHLQNTGELFF. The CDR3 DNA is TGTGCCAGCCACCTCCAAAACACCGGGGAGCTGTTTTTT.

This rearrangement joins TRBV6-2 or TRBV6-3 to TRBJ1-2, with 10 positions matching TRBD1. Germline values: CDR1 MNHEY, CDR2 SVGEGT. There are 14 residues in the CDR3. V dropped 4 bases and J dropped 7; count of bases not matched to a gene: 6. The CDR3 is CASSSGTGVGGYTF. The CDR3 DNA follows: TGTGCCAGCAGTTCCGGGACAGGGGTCGGTGGCTACACCTTC.

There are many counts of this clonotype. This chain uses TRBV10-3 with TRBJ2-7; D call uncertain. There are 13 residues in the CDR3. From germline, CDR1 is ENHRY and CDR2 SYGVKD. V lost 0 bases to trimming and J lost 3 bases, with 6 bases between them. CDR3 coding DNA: TGTGCCATCAGTGAGTCCCTAAACTACGAGCAGTACTTC. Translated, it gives CAISESLNYEQYF.

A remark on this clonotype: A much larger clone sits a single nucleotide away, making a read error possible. Here the CDR3 DNA reads TGTGCCCGGGGGTCCCAAGGGGACGAGCAGTACTTC. Amino acids: CARGSQGDEQYF. The chain joins TRBV30 to TRBJ2-7, with D possibly matching TRBD2 (6 bases). The germline V gene encodes CDR1 GTSNPN and CDR2 SVGIG (reference sequence). The CDR3 runs 12 residues. Trimming left V 8 bases short and J 5 bases short, with 16 bases between.

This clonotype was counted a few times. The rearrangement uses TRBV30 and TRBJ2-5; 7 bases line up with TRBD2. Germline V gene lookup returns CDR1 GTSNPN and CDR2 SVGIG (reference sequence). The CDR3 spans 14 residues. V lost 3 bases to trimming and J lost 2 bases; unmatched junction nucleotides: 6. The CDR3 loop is CAWRASGLQETQYF. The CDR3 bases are TGTGCCTGGAGAGCTAGCGGACTACAAGAGACCCAGTACTTC.

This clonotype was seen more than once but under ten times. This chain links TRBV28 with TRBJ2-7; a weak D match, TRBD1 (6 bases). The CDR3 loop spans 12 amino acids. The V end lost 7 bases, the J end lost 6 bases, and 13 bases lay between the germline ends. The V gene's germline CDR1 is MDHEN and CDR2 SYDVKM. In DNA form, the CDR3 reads TGTGCCAGCACCCTACAGGGCTCCGAGCAGTACTTC. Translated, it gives CASTLQGSEQYF.

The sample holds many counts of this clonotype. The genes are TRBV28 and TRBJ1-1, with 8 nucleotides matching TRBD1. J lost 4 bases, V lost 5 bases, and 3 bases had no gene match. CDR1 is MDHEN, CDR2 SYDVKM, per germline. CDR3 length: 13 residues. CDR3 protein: CASSTDRGTEAFF. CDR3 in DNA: TGTGCCAGCAGTACCGACAGGGGCACTGAAGCTTTCTTT.

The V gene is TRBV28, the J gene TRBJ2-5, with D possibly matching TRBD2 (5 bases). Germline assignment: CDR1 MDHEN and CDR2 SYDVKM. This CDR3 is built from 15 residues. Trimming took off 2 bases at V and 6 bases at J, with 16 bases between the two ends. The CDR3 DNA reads TGTGCCAGCAGTTTAAGGCTAGCTAAGAGGCAGACCCAGTACTTC. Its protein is CASSLRLAKRQTQYF.

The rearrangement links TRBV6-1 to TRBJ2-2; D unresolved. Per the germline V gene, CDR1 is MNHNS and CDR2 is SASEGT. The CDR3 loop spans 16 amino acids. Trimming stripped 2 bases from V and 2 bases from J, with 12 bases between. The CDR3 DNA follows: TGTGCCAGCAGTGAAATGTCCACAGTAAACACCGGGGAGCTGTTTTTT. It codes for CASSEMSTVNTGELFF.

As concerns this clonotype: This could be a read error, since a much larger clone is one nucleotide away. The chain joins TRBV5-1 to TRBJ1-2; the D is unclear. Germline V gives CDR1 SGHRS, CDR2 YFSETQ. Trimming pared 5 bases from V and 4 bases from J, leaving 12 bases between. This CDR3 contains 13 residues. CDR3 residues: CASSPDGSYGYTF. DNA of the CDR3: TGCGCCAGCAGTCCAGACGGGAGCTATGGCTACACCTTC.

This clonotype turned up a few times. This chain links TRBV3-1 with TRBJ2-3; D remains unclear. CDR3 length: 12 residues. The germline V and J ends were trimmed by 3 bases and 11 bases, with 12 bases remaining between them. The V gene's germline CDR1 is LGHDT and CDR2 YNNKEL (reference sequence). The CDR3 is CASSQTSEKQYF. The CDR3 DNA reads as TGTGCCAGCAGCCAGACGTCTGAGAAGCAGTATTTT.

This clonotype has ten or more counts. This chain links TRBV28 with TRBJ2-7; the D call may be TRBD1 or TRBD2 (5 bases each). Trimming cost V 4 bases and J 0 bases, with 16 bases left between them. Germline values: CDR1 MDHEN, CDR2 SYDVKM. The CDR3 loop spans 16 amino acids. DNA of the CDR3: TGTGCCAGCAGTTGGGCCGGGACGGCTAGCTCCTACGAGCAGTACTTC. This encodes CASSWAGTASSYEQYF.

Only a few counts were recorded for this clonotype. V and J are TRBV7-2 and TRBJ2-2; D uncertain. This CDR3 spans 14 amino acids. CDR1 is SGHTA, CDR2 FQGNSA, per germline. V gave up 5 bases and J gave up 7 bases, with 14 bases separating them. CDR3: CASSPGLSNGELFF. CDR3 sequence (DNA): TGTGCCAGCAGCCCTGGTTTAAGTAACGGGGAGCTGTTTTTT. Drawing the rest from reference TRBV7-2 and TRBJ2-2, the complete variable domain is GAGVSQSPSNKVTEKGKDVELRCDPISGHTALYWYRQSLGQGLEFLIYFQGNSAPDKSGLPSDRFSAERTGGSVSTLTIQRTQQEDSAVYLCASSPGLSNGELFFGEGSRLTVL.

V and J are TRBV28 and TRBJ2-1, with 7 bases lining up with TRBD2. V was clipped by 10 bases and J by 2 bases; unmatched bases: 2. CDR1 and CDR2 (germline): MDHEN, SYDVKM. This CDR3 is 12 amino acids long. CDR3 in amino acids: CATGLAYNEQFF. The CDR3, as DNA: TGTGCCACCGGACTAGCCTACAATGAGCAGTTCTTC.

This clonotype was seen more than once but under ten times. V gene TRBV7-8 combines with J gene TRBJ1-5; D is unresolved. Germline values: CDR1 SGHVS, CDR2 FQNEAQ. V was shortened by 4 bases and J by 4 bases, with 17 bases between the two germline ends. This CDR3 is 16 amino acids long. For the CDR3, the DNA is TGTGCCAGCAGCTCTATGACCGCTAGGGAAAATCAGCCCCAGCATTTT. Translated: CASSSMTARENQPQHF.

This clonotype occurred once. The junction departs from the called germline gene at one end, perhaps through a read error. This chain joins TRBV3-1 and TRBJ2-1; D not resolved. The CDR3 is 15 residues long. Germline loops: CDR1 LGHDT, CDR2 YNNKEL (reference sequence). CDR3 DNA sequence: TGTGCCAGCAGGCAAGAGGACGGAGCTTACAATGAGCAGTTCTTC. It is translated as CASRQEDGAYNEQFF.

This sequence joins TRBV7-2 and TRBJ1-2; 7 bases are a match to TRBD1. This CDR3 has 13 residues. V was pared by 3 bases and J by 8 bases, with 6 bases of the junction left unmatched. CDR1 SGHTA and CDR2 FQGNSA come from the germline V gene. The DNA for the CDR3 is TGTGCCAGCAGCTTTAGGGGGCTCAGGGGCTACACCTTC. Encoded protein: CASSFRGLRGYTF.